This T cell receptor beta chain was sequenced during a study of T cells in Graves' hyperthyroidism and ophthalmopathy. Study-wide findings and caveats: Among thyroid clonotypes expanded above 0.001, most also appeared in blood.

In regard to this clonotype: The antigen is unknown. One junction end disagrees with the germline gene, perhaps due to a read error.

TCR beta CDR3 regions were amplified from RNA. The HTBI set primed first-round TCR CDR3 RT-PCR. Via MiXCR, TCRdb re-called the multiplex PCR reads, giving one row per CDR3 protein. The table records 700,000 to 950,000 distinct CDR3 sequences, roughly a third of them present only once. The diagnostic basis comprised clinical symptoms, serum thyroxine and TRAb, thyroid ultrasound and orbital computed tomography. Germline assignment: CDR1 LNHNV and CDR2 YYDKDF (reference sequence). The CDR3 totals 15 residues. The sequence was obtained from a middle-aged woman with Graves' hyperthyroidism. Sequencing was performed on blood. This chain links TRBV15 with TRBJ2-7; TRBD1 matches at 7 bases. CDR3 nucleotide sequence: TGTGCCGCCAGCAGCTTCCGGGACAGACCCTACGAGCAGTACTTC. Its protein product is CAASSFRDRPYEQYF.